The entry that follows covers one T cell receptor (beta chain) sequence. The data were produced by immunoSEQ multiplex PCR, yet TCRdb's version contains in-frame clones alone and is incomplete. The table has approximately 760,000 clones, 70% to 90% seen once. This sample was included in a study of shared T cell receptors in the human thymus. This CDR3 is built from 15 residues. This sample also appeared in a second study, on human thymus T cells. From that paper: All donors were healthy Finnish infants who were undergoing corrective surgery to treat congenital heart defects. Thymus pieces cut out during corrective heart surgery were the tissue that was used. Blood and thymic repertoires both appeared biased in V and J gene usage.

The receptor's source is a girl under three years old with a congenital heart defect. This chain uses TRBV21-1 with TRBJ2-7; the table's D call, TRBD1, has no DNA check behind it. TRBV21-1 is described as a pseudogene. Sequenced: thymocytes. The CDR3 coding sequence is TGTGCCAGCAGCACCGGGACAGGCCTATTCTACGAGCAGTACTTC. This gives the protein CASSTGTGLFYEQYF.